This TCR beta chain was retrieved from a study of blood T cell repertoires in COVID-19. In the original workflow: Counts of nucleated cells, estimated from reference gene primer amplification, were obtained. Only in-frame clones appear in the TCRdb table, and some are missing; sequencing was by immunoSEQ multiplex PCR. That table supplies the V and J calls and clone size; D and trimming were determined from the DNA. The sample records hundreds of thousands of clones, 80% to 90% being singletons. Recovery meant two consecutive negative NP/OP PCR tests, professional clearance, or resolved symptoms. This CDR3 has 15 residues. The germline gives CDR1 SNHLY, CDR2 FYNNEI. Losses at the gene ends were 7 bases for V and 5 bases for J; bases not matched to a gene: 7.

This sequence joins TRBV2 and TRBJ2-2, with TRBD2 identical over 10 bases. The specimen was PBMCs or T cells enriched from blood (not recorded which). This TCR came from a man aged 25 to 45 who had recovered from COVID-19. CDR3 amino acids: CASKSGRASTGELFF. CDR3 in DNA: TGTGCCAGCAAGAGCGGGAGGGCCAGTACCGGGGAGCTGTTTTTT. The entire variable domain, with the rest obtained from reference TRBV2 and TRBJ2-2, is as follows: EPEVTQTPSHQVTQMGQEVILRCVPISNHLYFYWYRQILGQKVEFLVSFYNNEISEKSEIFDDQFSVERPDGSNFTLKIRSTKLEDSAMYFCASKSGRASTGELFFGEGSRLTVL.